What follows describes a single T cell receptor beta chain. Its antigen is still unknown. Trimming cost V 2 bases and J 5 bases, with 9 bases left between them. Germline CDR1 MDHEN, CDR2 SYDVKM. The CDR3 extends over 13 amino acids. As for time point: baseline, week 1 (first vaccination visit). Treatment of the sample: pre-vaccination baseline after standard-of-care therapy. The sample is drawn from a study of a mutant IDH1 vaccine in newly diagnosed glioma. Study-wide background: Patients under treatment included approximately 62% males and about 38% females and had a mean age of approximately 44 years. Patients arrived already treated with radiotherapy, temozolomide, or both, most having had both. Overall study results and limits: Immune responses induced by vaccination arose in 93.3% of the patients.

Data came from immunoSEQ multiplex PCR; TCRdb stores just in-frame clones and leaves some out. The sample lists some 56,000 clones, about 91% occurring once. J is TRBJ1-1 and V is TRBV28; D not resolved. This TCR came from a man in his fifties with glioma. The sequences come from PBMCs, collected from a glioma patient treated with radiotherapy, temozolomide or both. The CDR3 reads CASSLTSGTEAFF. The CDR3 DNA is TGTGCCAGCAGTTTAACCTCGGGGACTGAAGCTTTCTTT.